These 24 T cell receptor beta chains were all obtained from the same sample, sequenced in a study of cytomegalovirus exposure and HLA in healthy donors. The assay was immunoSEQ multiplex PCR, and TCRdb's table has in-frame clones only and misses some. The sample carries around 350,000 clones, approximately 90% recorded once. Sequencing used PBMCs. The receptors come from a woman aged 18-29 years in good health and CMV-seronegative.

A word on this clone: Other nucleotide sequences from this sample produce the same CDR3. The chain joins TRBV5-1 to TRBJ2-7, with 10 positions matching TRBD1. The CDR3 is 14 residues long. Trimming at V came to 4 bases and at J to 2 bases, leaving 3 bases not matched to a gene. CDR1 is SGHRS and CDR2 is YFSETQ in the germline V gene. The CDR3 spells CASSLGTGAYEQYF. In DNA, the CDR3 is TGCGCCAGCAGCCTCGGGACAGGGGCCTACGAGCAGTACTTC.

As regards this clone: Mismatch with germline at one junction end may stem from a read error. V is TRBV5-1 and J is TRBJ2-3; D ambiguous. The CDR3 runs to 14 residues. Looked up from germline, CDR1 is SGHRS and CDR2 is YFSETQ. CDR3 DNA: TGCGCCAGCAGCTTGGGTGGCCGCACGGATACGCAGTATTTT. Its translation: CASSLGGRTDTQYF.

This clone was observed at least ten times. DNA for the CDR3: TGCCGGGGGGAGGGGGAAAAACTGTTTTTT. Translation gives CRGEGEKLFF. This rearrangement joins TRBV20-1 to TRBJ1-4; D perhaps matches TRBD1 (5 bases). The CDR3 runs to 10 residues. Germline values: CDR1 DFQATT, CDR2 SNEGSKA (reference sequence).

V and J are TRBV9 and TRBJ1-1; 8 bases are a match to TRBD1. Looked up from germline, CDR1 is SGDLS and CDR2 is YYNGEE. V lost 4 bases and J lost 1; bases outside the gene matches: 12. There are 17 residues in the CDR3. The CDR3 region has the DNA TGTGCCAGCAGCCCATGGGACAGGCTGGTGGGGAACACTGAAGCTTTCTTT. This translates into CASSPWDRLVGNTEAFF.

The chain has TRBV19 and TRBJ1-2, with a tentative D call TRBD1 (5 bases). V dropped 5 bases and J dropped 4 bases, with 11 bases sitting between them. Germline V lookup: CDR1 LNHDA, CDR2 SQIVND (reference sequence). This CDR3 comprises 13 residues. This chain's CDR3 is CASSEDTFYGYTF. The DNA for the CDR3 is TGTGCCAGTAGTGAGGACACATTCTATGGCTACACCTTC.

The chain employs TRBV18 and TRBJ2-7; D is perhaps TRBD2 (5 bases). The CDR3 sequence is 16 residues long. V shed 0 bases and J shed 5 bases, with 17 bases lying between them. CDR1 KGHSH and CDR2 LQKENI come from the germline V gene. The CDR3 sequence is CASSPPGRGRGDEQYF. CDR3 DNA sequence: TGTGCCAGCTCACCACCGGGCCGGGGAAGAGGCGACGAGCAGTACTTC.

The V gene is TRBV6-5, the J gene TRBJ2-7; 10 nucleotides match TRBD1. This CDR3 contains 14 residues. Germline V gene lookup returns CDR1 MNHEY and CDR2 SVGAGI. V shed 4 bases and J 2 bases; nucleotides not matched to a gene: 2. The CDR3 is CASSLGTGAYEQYF. The CDR3 DNA follows: TGTGCCAGCAGTTTGGGGACAGGGGCCTACGAGCAGTACTTC.

The chain has TRBV7-9 and TRBJ1-5; 12 bases fit TRBD1. CDR3 length: 17 residues. Trimming at V came to 3 bases and at J to 0 bases, leaving 3 bases not matched to a gene. In germline, CDR1 is SEHNR, CDR2 FQNEAQ (reference sequence). The CDR3 nucleotides are TGTGCCAGCAGCTTGGGACAGGGGGCAGATAGCAATCAGCCCCAGCATTTT. It specifies CASSLGQGADSNQPQHF. Variable domain in full (rest from reference TRBV7-9 and TRBJ1-5): DTGVSQNPRHKITKRGQNVTFRCDPISEHNRLYWYRQTLGQGPEFLTYFQNEAQLEKSRLLSDRFSAERPKGSFSTLEIQRTEQGDSAMYLCASSLGQGADSNQPQHFGDGTRLSIL.

V usage is TRBV28 and J usage is TRBJ2-7, with a possible D match to TRBD1 (8 bases). This CDR3 contains 14 residues. Germline CDR1 reads MDHEN; CDR2 reads SYDVKM. V was trimmed by 8 bases and J by 5 bases, leaving 19 bases between them. The CDR3 protein is CASGDTGGGNEQYF. DNA of the CDR3: TGTGCCAGCGGAGACACAGGGGGGGGCAACGAGCAGTACTTC.

The gene calls are TRBV14 and TRBJ2-1; 11 nucleotides line up with TRBD2. CDR1 is SGHDN and CDR2 is FVKESK in the germline V gene. The CDR3 is made up of 17 amino acids. The ends lost 3 bases at V and 6 bases at J; junction bases unmatched: 10. The CDR3 sequence: CASSHPNIAGGSNEQFF. The CDR3, as DNA: TGTGCCAGCAGCCACCCGAATATAGCGGGGGGGAGCAATGAGCAGTTCTTC.

V and J are TRBV2 and TRBJ1-1; weak D call: TRBD1 (6 bases). Germline CDR1 is SNHLY and CDR2 is FYNNEI. There are 11 residues in the CDR3. The V gene lost 6 bases and the J gene lost 6 bases, with 8 bases spanning the gap. This CDR3 is CASRTGPEAFF. As DNA, the CDR3 is TGTGCCAGCAGGACAGGTCCTGAAGCTTTCTTT.

This rearrangement joins TRBV5-1 to TRBJ2-1; D is unresolved. V was cut by 4 bases and J by 7 bases, with 6 bases left in between. This CDR3 has 11 amino acids. Germline CDR1 SGHRS, CDR2 YFSETQ. As DNA, the CDR3 is TGCGCCAGCAGCCGGTCTAATGAGCAGTTCTTC. The encoded protein is CASSRSNEQFF.

The chain links TRBV7-9 to TRBJ1-4, with 8 bases matching TRBD1. The V gene end was trimmed by 5 bases and the J gene end by 8 bases; junction bases not matched to a gene: 7. From germline, CDR1 is SEHNR and CDR2 FQNEAQ (reference sequence). CDR3 length: 14 residues. CDR3 in DNA: TGTGCCAGCAGCCATCAGGGGGCCATGGAAAAACTGTTTTTT. It yields the protein CASSHQGAMEKLFF.

A single count supports this clone. This rearrangement joins TRBV2 to TRBJ1-1; a possible D gene is TRBD1 (6 bases). Trimming cost V 7 bases and J 2 bases, with 14 bases left between them. The length of the CDR3 is 14 residues. Per germline, CDR1 SNHLY and CDR2 FYNNEI. CDR3 amino acids: CASNLQGSNTEAFF. DNA for the CDR3: TGTGCCAGCAACCTACAGGGATCAAACACTGAAGCTTTCTTT.

The genes are TRBV28 and TRBJ1-1; tentatively, D is TRBD1 (6 bases). The V end lost 5 bases, the J end lost 0 bases, and 16 bases lay between the germline ends. The germline V gene has CDR1 MDHEN and CDR2 SYDVKM. This CDR3 is built from 16 residues. In nucleotides, the CDR3 is TGTGCCAGCAGTCCTTTGGGGGGGCAAATGAACACTGAAGCTTTCTTT. Its translation: CASSPLGGQMNTEAFF.

The rearrangement links TRBV18 to TRBJ2-1, with TRBD1 identical over 8 bases. The CDR3 contains 16 residues. Trimming removed 3 bases from V and 4 bases from J; junction bases left unmatched: 8. Germline lookup yields CDR1 KGHSH and CDR2 LQKENI. CDR3: CASSPSTGVLYNEQFF. The DNA of the CDR3 is TGTGCCAGCTCACCTTCGACAGGGGTGTTATACAATGAGCAGTTCTTC. Drawing the rest from reference TRBV18 and TRBJ2-1, the complete variable domain is NAGVMQNPRHLVRRRGQEARLRCSPMKGHSHVYWYRQLPEEGLKFMVYLQKENIIDESGMPKERFSAEFPKEGPSILRIQQVVRGDSAAYFCASSPSTGVLYNEQFFGPGTRLTVL.

This chain connects TRBV4-1 to TRBJ2-2, with 8 bases matching TRBD1. J was trimmed by 7 bases and V by 5 bases; bases with no gene match: 9. The germline gives CDR1 MGHRA, CDR2 YSYEKL. CDR3 size: 15 residues. This chain's CDR3 is CASSLQGVGIGELFF. CDR3 sequence (DNA): TGCGCCAGCAGCTTACAGGGGGTTGGGATCGGGGAGCTGTTTTTT.

The chain uses TRBV4-1 and TRBJ1-5, with D possibly matching TRBD1 (5 bases). The length of the CDR3 is 16 residues. Trimming cost V 0 bases and J 2 bases, with 11 bases left between them. Looked up from germline, CDR1 is MGHRA and CDR2 is YSYEKL. The CDR3 region has the DNA TGCGCCAGCAGCCAAGATTGGACAAGGGGCAATCAGCCCCAGCATTTT. This codes for CASSQDWTRGNQPQHF.

The V gene is TRBV4-1, the J gene TRBJ2-7, with D maybe TRBD1 (6 bases). The CDR3 is made up of 15 amino acids. Germline assignment: CDR1 MGHRA and CDR2 YSYEKL. With 4 bases removed from V and 2 bases from J, the gap between germline ends came to 15 bases. The CDR3 loop is CASSPRDKGPYEQYF. The DNA for the CDR3 is TGCGCCAGCAGCCCCCGGGACAAGGGACCCTACGAGCAGTACTTC.

V is TRBV4-1 and J is TRBJ2-7; 8 nucleotides agree with TRBD1. The CDR3 totals 15 residues. Germline values: CDR1 MGHRA, CDR2 YSYEKL. Germline trimming cut 2 bases from V and 2 bases from J; bases unmatched to any gene: 5. This chain's CDR3 is CASSQLQGVAYEQYF. The CDR3, as DNA: TGCGCCAGCAGCCAACTACAGGGGGTGGCCTACGAGCAGTACTTC.

The chain employs TRBV28 and TRBJ1-2; perhaps TRBD1 as D (6 bases). Trimming cost V 7 bases and J 4 bases, with 10 bases left between them. This CDR3 has 12 amino acids. The germline V gene has CDR1 MDHEN and CDR2 SYDVKM. The CDR3 DNA follows: TGTGCCAGCACTGGACAGATCTATGGCTACACCTTC. The encoded protein is CASTGQIYGYTF.

The gene calls are TRBV13 and TRBJ1-5; TRBD1 matches at 10 bases. The length of the CDR3 is 15 residues. The J segment lost 4 bases and the V segment lost 3 bases, leaving 3 bases of the junction unmatched. Germline assignment: CDR1 PRHDT and CDR2 FYEKMQ (reference sequence). The CDR3 sequence is CASSFQGQGNQPQHF. In DNA, the CDR3 is TGTGCCAGCAGCTTCCAGGGACAGGGGAATCAGCCCCAGCATTTT. Using reference TRBV13 and TRBJ1-5 for the parts outside the CDR3, the full variable domain is AAGVIQSPRHLIKEKRETATLKCYPIPRHDTVYWYQQGPGQDPQFLISFYEKMQSDKGSIPDRFSAQQFSDYHSELNMSSLELGDSALYFCASSFQGQGNQPQHFGDGTRLSIL.

The chain has TRBV30 and TRBJ2-1; perhaps TRBD1 as D (5 bases). Germline values: CDR1 GTSNPN, CDR2 SVGIG (reference sequence). The CDR3 loop spans 11 amino acids. Trimming took off 5 bases at V and 10 bases at J, with 12 bases between the two ends. The CDR3, as DNA: TGTGCCTGGGGGGCTTCTATCGAGCAGTTCTTC. Its protein is CAWGASIEQFF.

V usage is TRBV2 and J usage is TRBJ1-3; D not resolved. The germline V gene encodes CDR1 SNHLY and CDR2 FYNNEI. This CDR3 has 15 amino acids. With 5 bases removed from V and 8 bases from J, the gap between germline ends came to 19 bases. The CDR3: CASSLPRDLRDTIYF. In DNA form, the CDR3 reads TGTGCCAGCAGTCTACCCCGGGATCTGAGAGACACCATATATTTT.